This entry lists 27 T cell receptor beta chains sequenced from one sample in a study of spatial heterogeneity in lung cancer. Findings of the study overall: Expanded alpha and beta TCR counts within tumors tracked tumor mutation counts.

TCRdb re-called the 5' RACE reads with MiXCR, one entry per CDR3 protein. The sample holds about 5,200 distinct CDR3 sequences; 3% to 4% are singletons and the top ten take 23%. Stated time point: sample taken at primary tumor resection. No antigen is known for these receptors. This specimen consisted of lung tumor tissue, obtained at surgery. The receptors here all came from a female donor with early-stage non-small cell lung cancer.

This clonotype is medium-sized within its sample. V gene TRBV7-9 combines with J gene TRBJ2-3; 7 positions agree with TRBD1. In germline, CDR1 is SEHNR, CDR2 FQNEAQ (reference sequence). CDR3 length: 13 residues. V trimming: 9 bases; J trimming: 4 bases; junction bases outside the gene matches: 7. As DNA, the CDR3 is TGTGCCAGTGGACAGGAGGTATCAGATACGCAGTATTTT. Its protein product is CASGQEVSDTQYF.

This clonotype has a count of ten or more. The CDR3 reads CASSQFQGETEAFF. As DNA, the CDR3 is TGTGCCAGCAGCCAGTTTCAGGGAGAAACTGAAGCTTTCTTT. The V gene is TRBV16, the J gene TRBJ1-1; tentatively, D is TRBD1 (5 bases). This CDR3 is 14 amino acids long. Between the trimmed V and J ends, which lost 3 bases and 5 bases, there was a span of 13 bases. Germline lookup yields CDR1 KGHSY and CDR2 FQNENV.

This clonotype is labeled medium-sized. J is TRBJ2-3 and V is TRBV24-1, with D tentatively TRBD2 (5 bases). The CDR3 is 13 residues long. Between the trimmed V and J ends, which lost 7 bases and 2 bases, there was a span of 9 bases. Germline CDR1 reads KGHDR; CDR2 reads SFDVKD. CDR3 protein: CATSPADTDTQYF. The CDR3 region has the DNA TGTGCCACCAGCCCAGCGGACACAGATACGCAGTATTTT.

This clonotype was seen at least ten times. J is TRBJ1-1 and V is TRBV27; a weak D match, TRBD1 (6 bases). The CDR3 consists of 15 residues. V shed 3 bases and J shed 0 bases, with 11 bases lying between them. Germline assignment: CDR1 MNHEY and CDR2 SMNVEV (reference sequence). The CDR3 sequence is CASSFSDRMNTEAFF. The CDR3 DNA reads TGTGCCAGCAGTTTTTCGGACAGAATGAACACTGAAGCTTTCTTT.

This clonotype has ten or more counts. The gene calls are TRBV19 and TRBJ2-5, with 7 bases lining up with TRBD2. There are 15 residues in the CDR3. V was pared by 5 bases and J by 5 bases, with 11 bases of the junction left unmatched. Per the germline V gene, CDR1 is LNHDA and CDR2 is SQIVND (reference sequence). The DNA for the CDR3 is TGTGCCAGTAGTGCCCTACTAGCGAACGAGGAGACCCAGTACTTC. This encodes CASSALLANEETQYF.

This clonotype is categorized as medium-sized. The rearrangement joins TRBV5-1 to TRBJ2-3, with a tentative D call TRBD1 (5 bases). This CDR3 spans 13 amino acids. Trimming pared 3 bases from V and 3 bases from J, leaving 8 bases between. The germline V gene has CDR1 SGHRS and CDR2 YFSETQ. The CDR3 protein is CASSSRVTDTQYF. The CDR3 DNA sequence: TGCGCCAGCAGCTCCAGGGTTACAGATACGCAGTATTTT.

This clonotype was picked up many times. This rearrangement joins TRBV12-3 or TRBV12-4 to TRBJ1-2; TRBD1 matches 9 bases. Trimming removed 5 bases from V and 4 bases from J; junction bases left unmatched: 5. This CDR3 is built from 14 residues. CDR3 protein: CASSKQGAVYGYTF. CDR3 coding DNA: TGTGCCAGCAGTAAACAGGGGGCTGTCTATGGCTACACCTTC.

Sample share makes this clonotype medium-sized. The chain uses TRBV5-1 and TRBJ1-5, with D hard to call. The germline V gene has CDR1 SGHRS and CDR2 YFSETQ. Trimming took off 1 base at V and 3 bases at J, with 8 bases between the two ends. This CDR3 contains 14 residues. CDR3 in DNA: TGCGCCAGCAGCTTGTCCGGGGACAATCAGCCCCAGCATTTT. Its protein is CASSLSGDNQPQHF.

This clonotype is medium-sized (0.01 to 0.1%) by share. This rearrangement joins TRBV3-1 to TRBJ1-1, with D possibly matching TRBD1 (5 bases). Germline CDR1 LGHDT, CDR2 YNNKEL (reference sequence). The CDR3 loop spans 16 amino acids. V lost 0 bases and J 2 bases, leaving 13 bases between the germline ends. The CDR3 DNA reads TGTGCCAGCAGCCAAGAGGGGGTTACAGAAAACACTGAAGCTTTCTTT. Amino acids: CASSQEGVTENTEAFF.

This clonotype was recorded many times. The chain is built from TRBV5-4 and TRBJ2-6; perhaps TRBD1 as D (6 bases). V was pared by 2 bases and J by 4 bases, with 13 bases between. From germline, CDR1 is SGHNT and CDR2 YYREEE (reference sequence). The CDR3 totals 16 residues. CDR3 coding DNA: TGTGCCAGCAGCTTCCCACAGGGTACCGGGGCCAACGTCCTGACTTTC. Protein: CASSFPQGTGANVLTF.

This clonotype has at least ten counts. V usage is TRBV7-9 and J usage is TRBJ1-1; no firm D call. Per the germline V gene, CDR1 is SEHNR and CDR2 is FQNEAQ (reference sequence). This CDR3 has 14 residues. V shed 0 bases and J shed 3 bases, with 8 bases lying between them. The CDR3 DNA reads TGTGCCAGCAGCTTAGCGGTTGTCGACACTGAAGCTTTCTTT. Its protein is CASSLAVVDTEAFF.

The table lists this clonotype with many counts. V gene TRBV7-2 combines with J gene TRBJ2-7; maybe TRBD1 (5 bases). The CDR3 extends over 13 amino acids. V shed 5 bases and J shed 5 bases, with 13 bases lying between them. Germline V gene lookup returns CDR1 SGHTA and CDR2 FQGNSA. For the CDR3, the DNA is TGTGCCAGCAGCCTAGGGGTGTCCGACGAGCAGTACTTC. Its translation is CASSLGVSDEQYF.

This clonotype came up a few times. The gene calls are TRBV12-3 or TRBV12-4 and TRBJ1-1, with TRBD1 matching 12 bases. This CDR3 has 14 residues. J was trimmed by 10 bases and V by 8 bases; bases with no gene match: 11. The CDR3 nucleotides read TGTGCCAGCGACCCGGGACAGGGGGCTCGAGGAGCTTTCTTT. Translated, it gives CASDPGQGARGAFF.

Relative to its sample, this clonotype is medium-sized (0.01 to 0.1%). V is TRBV28 and J is TRBJ2-7; 12 nucleotides agree with TRBD1. The CDR3 runs to 16 residues. Germline V gives CDR1 MDHEN, CDR2 SYDVKM. V was clipped by 4 bases and J by 3 bases; unmatched bases: 7. CDR3 in amino acids: CASSSTGTGGVYEQYF. The CDR3 bases are TGTGCCAGCAGTTCTACCGGGACAGGGGGCGTCTACGAGCAGTACTTC.

This clonotype has a count of ten or more. The chain recombines TRBV5-1 with TRBJ2-7; no clear D gene. Germline CDR1 and CDR2: SGHRS and YFSETQ. With 0 bases removed from V and 5 bases from J, the gap between germline ends came to 6 bases. The CDR3 is made up of 12 amino acids. This CDR3 reads CASSLDGDEQYF. The CDR3 bases are TGCGCCAGCAGCTTGGACGGCGACGAGCAGTACTTC.

This clonotype has at least ten counts. The chain employs TRBV5-1 and TRBJ2-5; D gene unclear. Germline V lookup: CDR1 SGHRS, CDR2 YFSETQ. This CDR3 comprises 14 residues. Trimming removed 3 bases from V and 3 bases from J, with 12 bases in between. The CDR3 reads CASSSMTREETQYF. The CDR3 coding sequence is TGCGCCAGCAGCTCGATGACACGGGAAGAGACCCAGTACTTC.

Relative to its sample, this clonotype is medium-sized (0.01 to 0.1%). The chain links TRBV2 to TRBJ1-1; a weak D match, TRBD1 (6 bases). This CDR3 spans 12 amino acids. Trimming took off 10 bases at V and 11 bases at J, with 20 bases between the two ends. The germline V gene encodes CDR1 SNHLY and CDR2 FYNNEI. The CDR3 loop is CATYHGGQAAFF. For the CDR3, the DNA is TGTGCCACCTACCACGGGGGGCAGGCGGCTTTCTTT.

This chain joins TRBV20-1 and TRBJ2-7, with TRBD2 matching over 13 bases. The germline V gene has CDR1 DFQATT and CDR2 SNEGSKA (reference sequence). V shed 5 bases, J shed 4 bases, and the junction held 8 bases outside the gene matches. The CDR3 length is 15 residues. This CDR3 reads CSASRPGLAGYEQYF. The DNA of the CDR3 is TGCAGTGCTTCCCGACCGGGACTAGCGGGGTACGAGCAGTACTTC.

This clonotype is medium-sized in the sample. The genes are TRBV12-3 or TRBV12-4 and TRBJ2-2; D may be TRBD1 or TRBD2 (5 bases each). V dropped 7 bases and J dropped 0 bases, with 15 bases sitting between them. This CDR3 contains 16 residues. In nucleotides, the CDR3 is TGTGCCAGCACCTCCCGAGGGACGCCGAACACCGGGGAGCTGTTTTTT. It is translated as CASTSRGTPNTGELFF.

Within the sample, this clonotype is medium-sized. The chain is built from TRBV6-6 and TRBJ1-4, with no clear D. Germline V gene lookup returns CDR1 MNHNY and CDR2 SVGAGI (reference sequence). The CDR3 is 14 residues long. Trimming stripped 6 bases from V and 0 bases from J, with 8 bases between. CDR3 residues: CASRSYATNEKLFF. The CDR3 DNA is TGTGCCAGCAGGTCTTATGCAACTAATGAAAAACTGTTTTTT.

This clonotype was counted at least ten times. This chain uses TRBV5-1 with TRBJ2-5; perhaps TRBD2 as D (6 bases). The CDR3 is 14 residues long. Trimming shortened V by 7 bases and J by 3 bases, and 16 bases separated the two germline ends. Germline CDR1 and CDR2: SGHRS and YFSETQ. In nucleotides, the CDR3 is TGCGCCAGCGGGGACTCAAACACCAAAGAGACCCAGTACTTC. The encoded protein is CASGDSNTKETQYF.

The V and J genes are TRBV20-1 and TRBJ2-1; the D is unclear. CDR1 and CDR2 from the germline V gene are DFQATT and SNEGSKA (reference sequence). V gave up 3 bases and J gave up 6 bases, with 3 bases separating them. There are 10 residues in the CDR3. This CDR3 is CSASINEQFF. DNA of the CDR3: TGCAGTGCTAGTATCAATGAGCAGTTCTTC.

Many counts were recorded for this clonotype. The J gene is TRBJ2-7, the V gene TRBV10-2; the D gene is possibly TRBD2 (6 bases). The CDR3 sequence is 15 residues long. Deletions cut 6 bases from V and 3 bases from J, with 18 bases between. Germline V gene data show CDR1 as WSHSY and CDR2 as SAAADI. This chain's CDR3 is CASSPIAGGHYEQYF. The CDR3 DNA sequence: TGCGCCAGCAGCCCGATAGCCGGAGGGCACTACGAGCAGTACTTC.

This clonotype was seen at least ten times. This chain connects TRBV20-1 to TRBJ2-7; D not certain. CDR3 length: 14 residues. Germline V lookup: CDR1 DFQATT, CDR2 SNEGSKA (reference sequence). The V end was cut by 3 bases, the J end by 1 base, with 13 bases between. The CDR3 loop is CSASVKLGSYEQYF. CDR3 sequence (DNA): TGCAGTGCTAGCGTTAAATTAGGATCCTACGAGCAGTACTTC.

In its sample, this clonotype was seen many times. V and J are TRBV30 and TRBJ1-3; 7 nucleotides line up with TRBD1. This CDR3 region has 14 residues. With V trimmed by 5 bases and J by 4 bases, 8 bases remained unmatched. Germline V lookup: CDR1 GTSNPN, CDR2 SVGIG (reference sequence). CDR3 bases: TGTGCCTGGGGACAGGTTGCGTCGGGAAACACCATATATTTT. This sequence encodes CAWGQVASGNTIYF.

This clonotype was seen many times. A much bigger clone sits one base away, suggesting this may be a read error. The chain uses TRBV5-4 and TRBJ2-6, with D maybe TRBD2 (6 bases). The germline gives CDR1 SGHNT, CDR2 YYREEE (reference sequence). This CDR3 comprises 17 residues. CDR3 region: CASSPEPRTGGANVLNF. CDR3 sequence (DNA): TGTGCCAGCAGCCCAGAGCCCAGGACTGGCGGGGCCAACGTCCTGAATTTC.

This clonotype was observed many times. This CDR3 reads CASRELGGPDTQYF. DNA of the CDR3: TGTGCCAGCAGAGAGCTTGGAGGGCCAGATACGCAGTATTTT. The genes are TRBV6-1 and TRBJ2-3; D is possibly TRBD2 (6 bases). Trimming removed 6 bases at V and 4 bases at J, with 14 bases between. The germline CDR1 and CDR2 sequences are MNHNS and SASEGT. The CDR3 is 14 amino acids.